Below, 12 T cell receptor beta chains from the same sample are listed, as sequenced in a study of identical twins. TCRdb analysed the 5' RACE reads with MiXCR anew, one entry per CDR3 protein. The data show hundreds of thousands of distinct CDR3 sequences, roughly 24% seen once. Another study also made use of these data, one on T cells expressing NK-cell markers.

The sequenced material came from CD4+ T cells sorted from blood. Receptor source: a young woman in good health.

This chain links TRBV7-8 with TRBJ2-5, with TRBD1 matching 9 bases. CDR3 length: 17 residues. CDR1 SGHVS and CDR2 FQNEAQ come from the germline V gene. V trimming: 1 base; J trimming: 3 bases; junction bases outside the gene matches: 9. For the CDR3, the DNA is TGTGCCAGCAGCTTAGTTAGAGTCGGGACAGGGAAAGAGACCCAGTACTTC. It encodes CASSLVRVGTGKETQYF.

A few counts support this clonotype. The chain couples TRBV29-1 to TRBJ2-7; 7 bases align to TRBD2. The length of the CDR3 is 16 residues. Germline lookup yields CDR1 SQVTM and CDR2 ANQGSEA. The trim removed 1 base at V and 5 bases at J, leaving 14 bases unmatched. The CDR3 is CSVEGRGVSGVDEQYF. For the CDR3, the DNA is TGCAGCGTTGAAGGTAGGGGAGTAAGCGGGGTGGACGAGCAGTACTTC.

The gene calls are TRBV20-1 and TRBJ2-1, with D possibly TRBD2 on 6 matching bases. Trimming pared 6 bases from V and 13 bases from J, leaving 25 bases between. Germline assignment: CDR1 DFQATT and CDR2 SNEGSKA (reference sequence). This CDR3 has 14 residues. CDR3 nucleotides: TGCAGTGCCACACAGAAGGCCCCGGGACTCCCCCAGTTCTTC. Translated: CSATQKAPGLPQFF.

Ten or more counts support this clonotype. V gene TRBV29-1 combines with J gene TRBJ1-1; no clear D. CDR1 is SQVTM and CDR2 is ANQGSEA in the germline V gene. CDR3 length: 10 amino acids. The germline V and J ends were trimmed by 5 bases and 3 bases, with 4 bases remaining between them. CDR3 bases: TGCAGCGTTTATTACACTGAAGCTTTCTTT. It is translated as CSVYYTEAFF.

This clonotype was found many times. J is TRBJ2-1 and V is TRBV11-2, with D possibly being TRBD1 (5 bases). V shed 0 bases and J shed 0 bases, with 12 bases lying between them. The CDR3 has 17 residues. Germline CDR1 and CDR2: SGHAT and FQNNGV. CDR3 sequence reads: CASSLDRGRSSYNEQFF. The CDR3 DNA reads TGTGCCAGCAGCTTAGATAGGGGCAGATCCTCCTACAATGAGCAGTTCTTC.

This clonotype was found a few times. The chain combines TRBV7-2 with TRBJ1-1; D is perhaps TRBD1 (6 bases). Germline V gene data show CDR1 as SGHTA and CDR2 as FQGNSA. The CDR3 is 16 amino acids. Trimming took off 0 bases at V and 1 base at J, with 12 bases between the two ends. CDR3 residues: CASSLAPKGGNTEAFF. The DNA for the CDR3 is TGTGCCAGCAGCTTAGCGCCGAAAGGGGGGAACACTGAAGCTTTCTTT.

The chain combines TRBV5-1 with TRBJ2-1; weak D call: TRBD2 (5 bases). V dropped 4 bases and J dropped 4 bases, with 12 bases sitting between them. From germline, CDR1 is SGHRS and CDR2 YFSETQ. This CDR3 has 14 amino acids. The CDR3 region has the DNA TGCGCCAGCAGCCCTCACGGGGAATACAATGAGCAGTTCTTC. Protein product: CASSPHGEYNEQFF.

This sequence joins TRBV20-1 and TRBJ2-1; TRBD2 aligns across 13 bases. The CDR3 totals 15 residues. Unmatched junction bases numbered 6, after V lost 7 bases and J lost 3 bases. Germline loops: CDR1 DFQATT, CDR2 SNEGSKA (reference sequence). The CDR3 region is CSVLAGGPGYNEQFF. CDR3 nucleotides: TGCAGTGTACTAGCGGGAGGGCCGGGCTACAATGAGCAGTTCTTC.

This clonotype appeared a few times. The J gene is TRBJ1-1, the V gene TRBV12-3 or TRBV12-4; no clear D. The CDR3 is 13 residues long. V lost 4 bases and J lost 2, with 8 bases in between. The CDR3 region has the DNA TGTGCCAGCAGTTCCATAGAAAACACTGAAGCTTTCTTT. Translation: CASSSIENTEAFF.

This clonotype appeared a few times. This CDR3 reads CSARRDRGEQYF. The CDR3 nucleotides are TGCAGTGCTAGACGGGACAGGGGGGAGCAGTACTTC. This chain uses TRBV20-1 with TRBJ2-7; 11 bases map to TRBD1. The V segment lost 2 bases and the J segment 7 bases; nucleotides outside the gene matches: 1. The CDR3 loop spans 12 amino acids. Germline V gene sequence: CDR1 DFQATT, CDR2 SNEGSKA (reference sequence).

The CDR3 loop is CASRRTGVHEQYF. The CDR3 DNA sequence: TGTGCCAGCAGGAGGACAGGGGTCCACGAGCAGTACTTC. The gene calls are TRBV6-6 and TRBJ2-7, with TRBD1 matching over 9 bases. This CDR3 is 13 amino acids long. V dropped 6 bases and J dropped 5; count of bases not matched to a gene: 5. CDR1 and CDR2 (germline): MNHNY, SVGAGI (reference sequence).

The gene calls are TRBV10-3 and TRBJ2-7; D gene unclear. The V gene lost 5 bases and the J gene lost 2 bases, with 7 bases spanning the gap. This CDR3 is 12 amino acids long. Germline V lookup: CDR1 ENHRY, CDR2 SYGVKD. The chain's CDR3 is CAISQDPYEQYF. CDR3 DNA: TGTGCCATCAGTCAGGACCCCTACGAGCAGTACTTC.